These T cell receptor beta chains were read from a single sample in a study of follicular helper T cells after annual influenza vaccination. Only in-frame clones appear in the TCRdb table, and some are missing; sequencing was by immunoSEQ multiplex PCR. Counted here are several thousand clones, 82% occurring once; the ten biggest clones make up roughly 1.4%. The sequenced sample was CXCR5+ CD38- circulating T follicular helper cells from blood, obtained on the day of influenza vaccination. The receptors were sampled from an adult who received the influenza vaccine. The CDR3 runs from the conserved cysteine through the conserved F or W. Fields, in order: D gene, J gene, clone size, CDR3 length, V gene, CDR3 DNA, CDR3 protein. The D gene is left open where the match is weak. Clone size appears in some rows only: once, few, many, or a class for an expanded clone.

d_call: -; j_call: TRBJ2-5; clone_size: -; cdr3_length: 12; v_call: TRBV2; cdr3_nt: TGTGCCAGCACGCGGGCAGCGGAGACCCAGTACTTC; cdr3_aa: CASTRAAETQYF
d_call: -; j_call: TRBJ2-1; clone_size: -; cdr3_length: 14; v_call: TRBV2; cdr3_nt: TGTGCCAGCGGAGGAAGAGCGGCCTACAATGAGCAGTTCTTC; cdr3_aa: CASGGRAAYNEQFF
d_call: TRBD2; j_call: TRBJ2-1; clone_size: -; cdr3_length: 17; v_call: TRBV7-2; cdr3_nt: TGTGCCAGCAGCTTAATTGGAGGGACTAGCGGGAGGCCTGAGCAGTTCTTC; cdr3_aa: CASSLIGGTSGRPEQFF
d_call: TRBD1; j_call: TRBJ2-7; clone_size: -; cdr3_length: 15; v_call: TRBV28; cdr3_nt: TGTGCCAGCAGGGCGACAGGGGGCGCATCGTACGAGCAGTACTTC; cdr3_aa: CASRATGGASYEQYF
d_call: TRBD2; j_call: TRBJ2-2; clone_size: -; cdr3_length: 16; v_call: TRBV5-1; cdr3_nt: TGCGCCAGCAGACTTTTAGCGGGAGCGGACACCGGGGAGCTGTTTTTT; cdr3_aa: CASRLLAGADTGELFF
d_call: -; j_call: TRBJ1-2; clone_size: -; cdr3_length: 15; v_call: TRBV7-2; cdr3_nt: TGTGCCAGCAGCTTAAGATTTTCCTCTAACTATGGCTACACCTTC; cdr3_aa: CASSLRFSSNYGYTF
d_call: -; j_call: TRBJ2-1; clone_size: -; cdr3_length: 11; v_call: TRBV29-1; cdr3_nt: TGCAGCGTGGGGCTCTACAATGAGCAGTTCTTC; cdr3_aa: CSVGLYNEQFF
d_call: -; j_call: TRBJ1-5; clone_size: -; cdr3_length: 14; v_call: TRBV6-6; cdr3_nt: TGTGCCAGCAGCCCAGAATGGGGGAATCAGCCCCAGCATTTT; cdr3_aa: CASSPEWGNQPQHF
d_call: -; j_call: TRBJ1-3; clone_size: -; cdr3_length: 16; v_call: TRBV19; cdr3_nt: TGTGCCAGTAGTATGACTGGCAGGATTATTGGAAACACCATATATTTT; cdr3_aa: CASSMTGRIIGNTIYF
d_call: -; j_call: TRBJ1-1; clone_size: once; cdr3_length: 13; v_call: TRBV5-1; cdr3_nt: TGCGCCAGCACCTTAAATCAGAACACTGAAGCTTTCTTT; cdr3_aa: CASTLNQNTEAFF
d_call: -; j_call: TRBJ2-6; clone_size: -; cdr3_length: 19; v_call: TRBV27; cdr3_nt: TGTGCCAGCAGTTTATCGTCAATTGGCAGAGACTCTGGGGCCAACGTCCTGACTTTC; cdr3_aa: CASSLSSIGRDSGANVLTF
d_call: -; j_call: TRBJ1-4; clone_size: -; cdr3_length: 12; v_call: TRBV2; cdr3_nt: TGTGCCAGCAATGACGTTCAGGAAAAACTGTTTTTT; cdr3_aa: CASNDVQEKLFF
d_call: -; j_call: TRBJ2-7; clone_size: -; cdr3_length: 14; v_call: TRBV6-6; cdr3_nt: TGTGCCAGCGTGGTCGACCCGCAGAGATACGAGCAGTACTTC; cdr3_aa: CASVVDPQRYEQYF
d_call: -; j_call: TRBJ1-1; clone_size: -; cdr3_length: 13; v_call: TRBV6-5; cdr3_nt: TGTGCCAGCAGCGGGCCTATGAACACTGAAGCTTTCTTT; cdr3_aa: CASSGPMNTEAFF
d_call: TRBD1; j_call: TRBJ1-4; clone_size: -; cdr3_length: 14; v_call: TRBV28; cdr3_nt: TGTGCCAGCGGAGGGGGCGGGACTAATGAAAAACTGTTTTTT; cdr3_aa: CASGGGGTNEKLFF
d_call: -; j_call: TRBJ2-2; clone_size: few; cdr3_length: 14; v_call: TRBV5-1; cdr3_nt: TGCGCCAGCAGCTTGGATCCGAACACCGGGGAGCTGTTTTTT; cdr3_aa: CASSLDPNTGELFF
d_call: -; j_call: TRBJ1-5; clone_size: -; cdr3_length: 16; v_call: TRBV28; cdr3_nt: TGTGCCAGCAGTTTATTTCGGGAAACTTTCAATCAGCCCCAGCATTTT; cdr3_aa: CASSLFRETFNQPQHF
d_call: TRBD2; j_call: TRBJ2-1; clone_size: few; cdr3_length: 16; v_call: TRBV27; cdr3_nt: TGTGCCAGCAGTCTTAGCGGGAGGGCCCGGCTCTATGAGCAGTTCTTC; cdr3_aa: CASSLSGRARLYEQFF
d_call: TRBD1; j_call: TRBJ2-1; clone_size: -; cdr3_length: 14; v_call: TRBV7-3; cdr3_nt: TGTGCCAGCAGCCCGACAGGGAATCACAATGAGCAGTTCTTC; cdr3_aa: CASSPTGNHNEQFF
d_call: TRBD2; j_call: TRBJ2-1; clone_size: -; cdr3_length: 16; v_call: TRBV10-3; cdr3_nt: TGTGCCACACGTGGCGGGATGACTAGCGGGCCCAGCCAGCAGTTCTTC; cdr3_aa: CATRGGMTSGPSQQFF
d_call: TRBD2; j_call: TRBJ2-5; clone_size: -; cdr3_length: 14; v_call: TRBV7-9; cdr3_nt: TGTGCCAGCAGCTTGACTAGCGGGCGGGAGACCCAGTACTTC; cdr3_aa: CASSLTSGRETQYF
d_call: -; j_call: TRBJ2-1; clone_size: once; cdr3_length: 15; v_call: TRBV7-9; cdr3_nt: TGTGCCAGCAGCTTGGCGGGACGGGGGTACAATGAGCAGTTCTTC; cdr3_aa: CASSLAGRGYNEQFF
d_call: -; j_call: TRBJ2-6; clone_size: few; cdr3_length: 13; v_call: TRBV5-1; cdr3_nt: TGCGCCAGCAGGTCGGCATCGGCCAACGTCCTGACTTTC; cdr3_aa: CASRSASANVLTF
d_call: TRBD2; j_call: TRBJ2-2; clone_size: -; cdr3_length: 14; v_call: TRBV2; cdr3_nt: TGTGCCAGCAGAGGGCTAGCGGACACCGGGGAGCTGTTTTTT; cdr3_aa: CASRGLADTGELFF